A single T cell receptor (beta chain) is shown here with its context. Clones were sequenced by immunoSEQ multiplex PCR, and TCRdb holds only the in-frame ones, with some missing. The sample shows tens of thousands of clones, 88% of them seen only once. The data were obtained in a study of OX40 agonist ivuxolimab in advanced cancers. The CDR3 consists of 11 residues. The germline V gene has CDR1 ENHRY and CDR2 SYGVKD. V dropped 10 bases and J dropped 5 bases, with 12 bases sitting between them. The gene calls are TRBV10-3 and TRBJ2-7; tentative D call: TRBD1 (6 bases). This clonotype was sampled from an adult with an advanced solid tumor such as melanoma, head and neck, liver or kidney cancer. The sample was CD4+ or CD8+ T cells sorted from blood, taken in a trial of the OX40 agonist ivuxolimab. Here the CDR3 DNA reads TGTGCCACGCAGGCAGGGGACGAGCAGTACTTC. Translation: CATQAGDEQYF.